Listed here are 6 T cell receptor beta chains from one sample, sequenced in a study of regulatory T cells in long-lasting Graves disease. Construction of TCR beta libraries relied on iRepertoire HTBI primers and on Arm-PCR targeting CDR3 regions. TCRdb re-called the multiplex PCR reads through MiXCR, storing one row per CDR3 protein. The table shows roughly 500,000 distinct CDR3 sequences, with about 11% occurring only once. Time point of the sample: newly diagnosed GD, antithyroid drugs for less than 3 months. PBMC RNA served as the TCR library source. The same sample was also studied in work on T cells in Graves' hyperthyroidism and ophthalmopathy.

The starting material was peripheral blood mononuclear cells (PBMCs), obtained at new diagnosis, from a patient treated with antithyroid drugs. The origin of the receptors is a woman aged 25 to 39 with Graves disease.

This clonotype showed up many times. V gene TRBV12-3 or TRBV12-4 combines with J gene TRBJ1-1; weak D call: TRBD1 (5 bases). The CDR3 is 16 residues long. Deletions cut 4 bases from V and 4 bases from J, with 19 bases between. In DNA form, the CDR3 reads TGTGCCAGCAGTTACGAACGGGGGTCAGGTGTCACTGAAGCTTTCTTT. Amino acid sequence: CASSYERGSGVTEAFF.

This rearrangement joins TRBV6-5 to TRBJ2-2, with D possibly being TRBD2 (6 bases). Trimming stripped 3 bases from V and 4 bases from J, with 12 bases between. Germline CDR1 and CDR2: MNHEY and SVGAGI. The CDR3 extends over 15 amino acids. As DNA, the CDR3 is TGTGCCAGCAGTTATGGGGGGTATCGCACCGGGGAGCTGTTTTTT. It codes for CASSYGGYRTGELFF.

This clonotype showed up many times. The chain is built from TRBV5-1 and TRBJ1-6; 7 bases align to TRBD1. Germline CDR1 is SGHRS and CDR2 is YFSETQ. The CDR3 consists of 15 residues. J gave up 5 bases and V 2 bases, and 4 bases lay outside the gene matches. The CDR3 nucleotides read TGCGCCAGCAGCTTCCGGACAGGAAATAATTCACCCCTCCACTTT. Translated, it gives CASSFRTGNNSPLHF.

This clonotype was recorded at least ten times. This chain joins TRBV6-1 and TRBJ1-1; 8 bases line up with TRBD1. V shed 0 bases, J shed 6 bases, and the junction held 15 bases outside the gene matches. The CDR3 is 18 residues long. Germline V gene data show CDR1 as MNHNS and CDR2 as SASEGT. The CDR3 DNA sequence: TGTGCCAGCAGTGAAGCGGGGCAGGGGGCCGGGTTTAGGCCTGAAGCTTTCTTT. This sequence encodes CASSEAGQGAGFRPEAFF.

In its sample, this clonotype was seen many times. The genes are TRBV11-1 and TRBJ2-1, with 8 bases lining up with TRBD2. The CDR3 runs 16 residues. Germline loops: CDR1 SGHAT, CDR2 FQDESV (reference sequence). The V gene end was trimmed by 2 bases and the J gene end by 4 bases; junction bases not matched to a gene: 7. The CDR3 reads CASSLRLLADYNEQFF. DNA for the CDR3: TGTGCCAGCAGCTTAAGGCTACTAGCGGATTACAATGAGCAGTTCTTC.

There are many counts of this clonotype. The chain carries TRBV6-1 and TRBJ1-1, with a possible D match to TRBD1 (5 bases). Trimming stripped 6 bases from V and 0 bases from J, with 17 bases between. From germline, CDR1 is MNHNS and CDR2 SASEGT. CDR3 size: 16 residues. DNA of the CDR3: TGTGCCAGCAGATGGGACGGAACTAATCTGAACACTGAAGCTTTCTTT. Encoded protein: CASRWDGTNLNTEAFF.